These T cell receptor beta chains were read from a single sample in a study of memory B cells and T cells in multiple sclerosis. Here immunoSEQ multiplex PCR was the method, and the copy in TCRdb shows in-frame clones only, minus some. Counted here are approximately 32,000 clones, roughly 83% occurring once; the ten biggest clones make up about 2.5%. These receptors have no known antigen. Specimen: PBMCs from blood kept in culture. Every receptor here comes from a human donor with multiple sclerosis. Both conserved end residues are part of each CDR3. Fields, in order: D gene, J gene, clone size, V gene, CDR3 DNA, CDR3 protein. D genes are given only for firm matches. Only some rows state a clone size, as once, few, many or a class for expanded clones.

d_gene: NA
j_gene: TRBJ2-5
abundance: NA
v_gene: TRBV11-2
CDR3nt: TGTGCCAGCAGCTTACTAGGGACCTTCGGGGGAGAGACCCAGTACTTC
CDR3aa: CASSLLGTFGGETQYF

d_gene: TRBD1
j_gene: TRBJ1-1
abundance: NA
v_gene: TRBV6-4
CDR3nt: TGTGCCACCCAAAGAGAGGGAATCCGGGACAGGGGATTGAACACTGAAGCTTTCTTT
CDR3aa: CATQREGIRDRGLNTEAFF

d_gene: NA
j_gene: TRBJ1-2
abundance: NA
v_gene: TRBV7-9
CDR3nt: TGTGCCAGCAGCTTCTCGGGGTTTCACAACTATGGCTACACCTTC
CDR3aa: CASSFSGFHNYGYTF

d_gene: TRBD1
j_gene: TRBJ2-7
abundance: NA
v_gene: TRBV2
CDR3nt: TGTGCCAGCAGTGGCAGGGGGTCCTACGAGCAGTACTTC
CDR3aa: CASSGRGSYEQYF

d_gene: TRBD1
j_gene: TRBJ2-7
abundance: NA
v_gene: TRBV10-2
CDR3nt: TGCGCCAGCAGCCCCGGGACAGGCTACGAGCAGTACTTC
CDR3aa: CASSPGTGYEQYF

d_gene: NA
j_gene: TRBJ1-2
abundance: NA
v_gene: TRBV28
CDR3nt: TGTGCCAGTCAGCCAACAGGGTACGGCTACACCTTC
CDR3aa: CASQPTGYGYTF

d_gene: NA
j_gene: TRBJ1-2
abundance: NA
v_gene: TRBV5-1
CDR3nt: TGCGCCAGCAGTTTCCCGGGGGCTGAGGGCTACACCTTC
CDR3aa: CASSFPGAEGYTF

d_gene: TRBD1
j_gene: TRBJ2-3
abundance: NA
v_gene: TRBV19
CDR3nt: TGTGCCAGTAGTCCGGGACAGGGGCTCACAGATACGCAGTATTTT
CDR3aa: CASSPGQGLTDTQYF

d_gene: NA
j_gene: TRBJ1-1
abundance: once
v_gene: TRBV9
CDR3nt: TGTGCCAGCAGCCCAGAGGGGGGGCAGATTACTGAAGCTTTCTTT
CDR3aa: CASSPEGGQITEAFF

d_gene: NA
j_gene: TRBJ1-2
abundance: NA
v_gene: TRBV27
CDR3nt: TGTGCCAGCAGTCCTAGGGGGGATGGCTACACCTTC
CDR3aa: CASSPRGDGYTF

d_gene: NA
j_gene: TRBJ2-6
abundance: NA
v_gene: TRBV19
CDR3nt: TGTGCCAGTAGGACGTTCTCTGGGGCCAACGTCCTGACTTTC
CDR3aa: CASRTFSGANVLTF

d_gene: TRBD2
j_gene: TRBJ2-1
abundance: NA
v_gene: TRBV5-1
CDR3nt: TGCGCCAGCAGCTTGATGTCTAGCGGGGGGGTCTCCTACAATGAGCAGTTCTTC
CDR3aa: CASSLMSSGGVSYNEQFF

d_gene: TRBD1
j_gene: TRBJ1-3
abundance: NA
v_gene: TRBV5-1
CDR3nt: TGCGCCAGCAGCCCGGCCGGGACAGGGCGTGGAAACACCATATATTTT
CDR3aa: CASSPAGTGRGNTIYF

d_gene: TRBD1
j_gene: TRBJ1-1
abundance: NA
v_gene: TRBV27
CDR3nt: TGTGCCAGCAGGAACGCAGGGGGCCACACTGAAGCTTTCTTT
CDR3aa: CASRNAGGHTEAFF

d_gene: TRBD1
j_gene: TRBJ2-5
abundance: NA
v_gene: TRBV6-1
CDR3nt: TGTGCCAGCAATAAGGACAGGGGAGGGACCCAGTACTTC
CDR3aa: CASNKDRGGTQYF

d_gene: NA
j_gene: TRBJ2-6
abundance: NA
v_gene: TRBV21-1
CDR3nt: TGTGCCAGCAGCCCCCCCTGGGACAGAAGGAGCTCTGGGGCCAACGTCCTGACTTTC
CDR3aa: CASSPPWDRRSSGANVLTF

d_gene: NA
j_gene: TRBJ2-3
abundance: NA
v_gene: TRBV7-2
CDR3nt: TGTGCCAGCAGCCAGTACACAGATACGCAGTATTTT
CDR3aa: CASSQYTDTQYF

d_gene: TRBD1
j_gene: TRBJ1-2
abundance: NA
v_gene: TRBV9
CDR3nt: TGTGCCAGCAGCGTAGTACCATGGGCGGACAGGGGGGCCAGCGGCTACACCTTC
CDR3aa: CASSVVPWADRGASGYTF

d_gene: NA
j_gene: TRBJ2-7
abundance: medium-sized
v_gene: TRBV5-3
CDR3nt: TGTGCCAGAAGCCATCGGGTGAGGGGCGCCTACGAGCAGTACTTC
CDR3aa: CARSHRVRGAYEQYF

d_gene: NA
j_gene: TRBJ1-5
abundance: once
v_gene: TRBV29-1
CDR3nt: TGCAGCGTTGCAACACCGGATCAGCCCCAGCATTTT
CDR3aa: CSVATPDQPQHF

d_gene: TRBD2
j_gene: TRBJ2-3
abundance: NA
v_gene: TRBV5-1
CDR3nt: TGCGCCAGCAGCCTACCGGTGACTAGCGGGGGGGCAGATACGCAGTATTTT
CDR3aa: CASSLPVTSGGADTQYF

d_gene: NA
j_gene: TRBJ2-2
abundance: NA
v_gene: TRBV2
CDR3nt: TGTGCCAGCAGTGTGCTTTCCTACACCGGGGAGCTGTTTTTT
CDR3aa: CASSVLSYTGELFF

d_gene: TRBD2
j_gene: TRBJ2-3
abundance: NA
v_gene: TRBV5-1
CDR3nt: TGCGCCAGCAGCTTTGGGACTAGCGGGTCCAGCACAGATACGCAGTATTTT
CDR3aa: CASSFGTSGSSTDTQYF

d_gene: TRBD1
j_gene: TRBJ1-4
abundance: NA
v_gene: TRBV14
CDR3nt: TGTGCCAGCAGCCAGGGGACAGTTACTAATGAAAAACTGTTTTTT
CDR3aa: CASSQGTVTNEKLFF

d_gene: TRBD1
j_gene: TRBJ1-1
abundance: NA
v_gene: TRBV12-5
CDR3nt: TGTGCTAGTGGTTTGACAGGGGGCGGGAGGAACACTGAAGCTTTCTTT
CDR3aa: CASGLTGGGRNTEAFF

d_gene: TRBD2
j_gene: TRBJ2-1
abundance: NA
v_gene: TRBV10-2
CDR3nt: TGCGCCAGCAGTGTATACGCGGGGGGCCCGAACAATGAGCAGTTCTTC
CDR3aa: CASSVYAGGPNNEQFF

d_gene: NA
j_gene: TRBJ1-2
abundance: NA
v_gene: TRBV6-5
CDR3nt: TGTGCCAGCAGTCCCGGGGAGGGACGCTACACCTTC
CDR3aa: CASSPGEGRYTF

d_gene: TRBD2
j_gene: TRBJ2-5
abundance: NA
v_gene: TRBV7-6
CDR3nt: TGTGCCAGCAGCCCAGCCCTGGGGCTAGCGGGAGGAGAGACCCAGTACTTC
CDR3aa: CASSPALGLAGGETQYF

d_gene: TRBD2
j_gene: TRBJ2-7
abundance: NA
v_gene: TRBV5-4
CDR3nt: TGTGCCAGCAGCGTTAGCGGGACCAGCTACGAGCAGTACTTC
CDR3aa: CASSVSGTSYEQYF

d_gene: NA
j_gene: TRBJ1-2
abundance: NA
v_gene: TRBV19
CDR3nt: TGTGCCAGTACCCCGGGGGGGGCCAGCGGCTACACCTTC
CDR3aa: CASTPGGASGYTF

d_gene: NA
j_gene: TRBJ2-3
abundance: NA
v_gene: TRBV28
CDR3nt: TGTGCCAGCAGTCCGGAGAGAGATACGCAGTATTTT
CDR3aa: CASSPERDTQYF

d_gene: TRBD2
j_gene: TRBJ2-1
abundance: NA
v_gene: TRBV5-1
CDR3nt: TGCGCCAGCAGCTTAGAGAGCGGGAGGGCCGCAGGTGAGCAGTTCTTC
CDR3aa: CASSLESGRAAGEQFF

d_gene: NA
j_gene: TRBJ2-7
abundance: NA
v_gene: TRBV9
CDR3nt: TGTGCCAGCAGCGTAGCCGGCAAAACCTACGAGCAGTACTTC
CDR3aa: CASSVAGKTYEQYF

d_gene: NA
j_gene: TRBJ1-4
abundance: NA
v_gene: TRBV7-7
CDR3nt: TGTGCCATCCGGGCCACTAATGAAAAACTGTTTTTT
CDR3aa: CAIRATNEKLFF

d_gene: NA
j_gene: TRBJ2-3
abundance: NA
v_gene: TRBV6-5
CDR3nt: TGTGCCAGCAGTTATTTGGAGGGAGCAGATACGCAGTATTTT
CDR3aa: CASSYLEGADTQYF

d_gene: NA
j_gene: TRBJ2-3
abundance: NA
v_gene: TRBV7-6
CDR3nt: TGTGCCAGCAGCGCTCGCGGAGATACGCAGTATTTT
CDR3aa: CASSARGDTQYF

d_gene: TRBD1
j_gene: TRBJ1-5
abundance: NA
v_gene: TRBV4-2
CDR3nt: TGTGCCAGCAGCCACGAGGACAGGGGGCCTCAGCCCCAGCATTTT
CDR3aa: CASSHEDRGPQPQHF

d_gene: TRBD1
j_gene: TRBJ1-5
abundance: few
v_gene: TRBV19
CDR3nt: TGTGCCAGTAGTAGGGAGACAGGGACCAATCAGCCCCAGCATTTT
CDR3aa: CASSRETGTNQPQHF

d_gene: NA
j_gene: TRBJ1-1
abundance: NA
v_gene: TRBV5-1
CDR3nt: TGCGCCAGCAGCTTGGCGGGGCCTCCTATGAACACTGAAGCTTTCTTT
CDR3aa: CASSLAGPPMNTEAFF

d_gene: NA
j_gene: TRBJ1-2
abundance: NA
v_gene: TRBV5-1
CDR3nt: TGCGCCAGCAGCCTGGAGGGAGCTGGCTACACCTTC
CDR3aa: CASSLEGAGYTF

d_gene: TRBD1
j_gene: TRBJ1-5
abundance: NA
v_gene: TRBV6-6
CDR3nt: TGTGCCAGCAGTGCCCCGGACAGGGTTCATCAGCCCCAGCATTTT
CDR3aa: CASSAPDRVHQPQHF

d_gene: NA
j_gene: TRBJ2-5
abundance: NA
v_gene: TRBV5-1
CDR3nt: TGCGCCAGCAGCTTTTTAAACAGGGAAGAGACCCAGTACTTC
CDR3aa: CASSFLNREETQYF

d_gene: NA
j_gene: TRBJ1-6
abundance: NA
v_gene: TRBV6-5
CDR3nt: TGTGCCAGCAGTTACTCTATCCCAGGGTTTAATTCACCCCTCCACTTT
CDR3aa: CASSYSIPGFNSPLHF

d_gene: NA
j_gene: TRBJ2-7
abundance: NA
v_gene: TRBV29-1
CDR3nt: TGCAGCGTTGGTGCAGGGAGCTCCTACGAGCAGTACTTC
CDR3aa: CSVGAGSSYEQYF

d_gene: TRBD1
j_gene: TRBJ1-1
abundance: NA
v_gene: TRBV6-5
CDR3nt: TGTGCCAGCAGATTCCAGGGACAGGGGACTGAAGCTTTCTTT
CDR3aa: CASRFQGQGTEAFF

d_gene: NA
j_gene: TRBJ1-3
abundance: NA
v_gene: TRBV5-4
CDR3nt: TGTGCCAGCAGCTTGGAAATCTCTGGAAACACCATATATTTT
CDR3aa: CASSLEISGNTIYF

d_gene: NA
j_gene: TRBJ1-5
abundance: NA
v_gene: TRBV2
CDR3nt: TGTGCCAGCAGCGAAGGCAGGGGAAATCAGCCCCAGCATTTT
CDR3aa: CASSEGRGNQPQHF

d_gene: TRBD1
j_gene: TRBJ1-2
abundance: NA
v_gene: TRBV19
CDR3nt: TGTGCCAGTAGTATAGACGTTTCCGGACAGGGTCTTGGCTACACCTTC
CDR3aa: CASSIDVSGQGLGYTF

d_gene: NA
j_gene: TRBJ2-1
abundance: NA
v_gene: TRBV6-1
CDR3nt: TGTGCCAGCAGTGAAAGGGAGGATGAGCAGTTCTTC
CDR3aa: CASSEREDEQFF

d_gene: NA
j_gene: TRBJ2-3
abundance: NA
v_gene: TRBV9
CDR3nt: TGTGCCAGCAGCGTACTAGCGATTGACACAGATACGCAGTATTTT
CDR3aa: CASSVLAIDTDTQYF

d_gene: TRBD2
j_gene: TRBJ2-3
abundance: NA
v_gene: TRBV4-2
CDR3nt: TGTGCCAGCAGCCAAGATCGACTAGCGGGGGGCCGAGATACGCAGTATTTT
CDR3aa: CASSQDRLAGGRDTQYF

d_gene: TRBD1
j_gene: TRBJ1-4
abundance: NA
v_gene: TRBV6-7
CDR3nt: TGTGCCAGCAGTTACCGATGGACAGGGAAATTTAGTAATGAAAAACTGTTTTTT
CDR3aa: CASSYRWTGKFSNEKLFF

d_gene: TRBD1
j_gene: TRBJ1-4
abundance: NA
v_gene: TRBV2
CDR3nt: TGTGCCAGCAGAAGAGACAGGGCCCATGGGGAAAAACTGTTTTTT
CDR3aa: CASRRDRAHGEKLFF